One and the same sample provided the 17 T cell receptor beta chains below, sequenced in a study of T cell changes during pregnancy in multiple sclerosis. The repertoire was sequenced with immunoSEQ multiplex PCR; TCRdb's copy has only in-frame clones and lacks some. The sample shows fewer than 50,000 clones, about 88% of them seen only once. Sample: CD8+ T cells from peripheral blood mononuclear cells, taken in the third trimester of pregnancy. These receptors were collected from a female donor with multiple sclerosis, enrolled in a pregnancy study.

This chain connects TRBV4-3 to TRBJ1-6; perhaps TRBD1 as D (6 bases). The germline V gene encodes CDR1 LGHNA and CDR2 YSLEER. This CDR3 spans 14 amino acids. Between the trimmed V and J ends, which lost 5 bases and 10 bases, there was a span of 15 bases. CDR3 DNA sequence: TGCGCCAGCAGCTTGGGACAAAAGGGGTCACCCCTCCACTTT. Translation: CASSLGQKGSPLHF.

This rearrangement joins TRBV9 to TRBJ1-1; 9 nucleotides match TRBD1. The CDR3 consists of 14 residues. After removal of 3 bases from V and 2 bases from J, the junction contained 2 bases not matched to a gene. The germline V gene encodes CDR1 SGDLS and CDR2 YYNGEE. The CDR3 here is CASSGQGDNTEAFF. CDR3 DNA sequence: TGTGCCAGCAGCGGACAGGGGGATAACACTGAAGCTTTCTTT.

Here the CDR3 DNA reads TGTGCCAGCAGTGACAGCTATGGCTACACCTTC. Translated: CASSDSYGYTF. The chain recombines TRBV6-5 with TRBJ1-2; TRBD1 might be the D (5 bases). V gave up 5 bases and J gave up 4 bases, with 5 bases separating them. The CDR3 length is 11 residues. Germline lookup yields CDR1 MNHEY and CDR2 SVGAGI.

This rearrangement joins TRBV27 to TRBJ2-7, with 10 bases that match TRBD2. With 6 bases clipped from V and 2 bases from J, the junction kept 4 bases outside the gene matches. This CDR3 has 14 amino acids. Germline lookup yields CDR1 MNHEY and CDR2 SMNVEV (reference sequence). DNA of the CDR3: TGTGCCAGCAGGCAAGCGGGGGGGACCTACGAGCAGTACTTC. Translating gives CASRQAGGTYEQYF.

The rearrangement uses TRBV2 and TRBJ2-7; 11 bases are a match to TRBD1. V dropped 3 bases and J dropped 2; count of bases not matched to a gene: 3. Germline lookup yields CDR1 SNHLY and CDR2 FYNNEI. This CDR3 comprises 15 residues. The CDR3 nucleotides are TGTGCCAGCAGTGAGGGACAGGGGGTCACCTACGAGCAGTACTTC. Encoded protein: CASSEGQGVTYEQYF.

About this clone: Different DNA sequences within this sample yield the same CDR3. The chain combines TRBV5-1 with TRBJ2-7; 7 nucleotides align to TRBD1. This CDR3 has 13 residues. Trimming at V came to 3 bases and at J to 0 bases, leaving 0 bases not matched to a gene. Germline assignment: CDR1 SGHRS and CDR2 YFSETQ. CDR3 sequence (DNA): TGCGCCAGCAGCTGGGACAGCTCCTACGAGCAGTACTTC. As protein: CASSWDSSYEQYF. Using reference TRBV5-1 and TRBJ2-7 for the parts outside the CDR3, the full variable domain is KAGVTQTPRYLIKTRGQQVTLSCSPISGHRSVSWYQQTPGQGLQFLFEYFSETQRNKGNFPGRFSGRQFSNSRSEMNVSTLELGDSALYLCASSWDSSYEQYFGPGTRLTVT.

The chain combines TRBV6-1 with TRBJ2-3; TRBD2 might be the D (6 bases). CDR3 size: 14 residues. V was cut by 0 bases and J by 6 bases, with 10 bases left in between. Germline loops: CDR1 MNHNS, CDR2 SASEGT. CDR3 sequence: CASSEAGEVDTQYF. The CDR3 coding sequence is TGTGCCAGCAGTGAAGCGGGGGAGGTCGATACGCAGTATTTT.

The gene calls are TRBV7-2 and TRBJ2-5; D might be TRBD1 (6 bases). The J call may be incorrect, as the DNA end agrees better with TRBJ2-7. The CDR3 covers 15 residues. The V gene's germline CDR1 is SGHTA and CDR2 FQGNSA. The CDR3 nucleotides are TGTGCCAGCAGCTCAGACAGGTCTGTCTCCTACGAGCAGTACTTC. Its translation is CASSSDRSVSYEQYF.

J is TRBJ2-2 and V is TRBV29-1, with TRBD2 matching over 7 bases. The V gene's germline CDR1 is SQVTM and CDR2 ANQGSEA. Unmatched junction bases numbered 11, after V lost 4 bases and J lost 6 bases. CDR3 size: 15 residues. CDR3 residues: CSVGYLSGRAGELFF. The CDR3 region has the DNA TGCAGCGTTGGGTATTTGAGTGGGAGGGCCGGGGAGCTGTTTTTT.

The CDR3 DNA reads TGCGCCAGCAGCCAAGGGAAGACTAGCGGATACGAGCAGTACTTC. It specifies CASSQGKTSGYEQYF. The rearrangement joins TRBV4-1 to TRBJ2-7, with 9 positions matching TRBD2. The germline gives CDR1 MGHRA, CDR2 YSYEKL. V gave up 1 base and J gave up 4 bases; unmatched junction bases: 5. The CDR3 is 15 amino acids.

Only a few counts were recorded for this clone. The rearrangement uses TRBV28 and TRBJ1-1; TRBD1 aligns across 7 bases. J lost 8 bases, V lost 3 bases, and 6 bases had no gene match. The germline V gene has CDR1 MDHEN and CDR2 SYDVKM. The CDR3 sequence is 13 residues long. The CDR3 region has the DNA TGTGCCAGCAGTTTTCCTGAGGGACAGGAAGCTTTCTTT. Its translation: CASSFPEGQEAFF.

This clone was counted ten times or more. V is TRBV19 and J is TRBJ1-6; the D is unclear. The CDR3 is 12 amino acids. Germline V CDR1 and CDR2: LNHDA, SQIVND (reference sequence). V dropped 3 bases and J dropped 8 bases, with 5 bases sitting between them. CDR3 sequence reads: CASSIEDSPLHF. In DNA, the CDR3 is TGTGCCAGTAGTATTGAGGATTCACCCCTCCACTTT.

This chain uses TRBV10-3 with TRBJ2-7; no clear D gene. Trimming left V 3 bases short and J 7 bases short, with 13 bases between. There are 13 residues in the CDR3. Germline assignment: CDR1 ENHRY and CDR2 SYGVKD. Here the CDR3 reads CAISDVGLEEQYF. CDR3 DNA: TGTGCCATCAGTGACGTTGGTTTGGAGGAGCAGTACTTC.

CDR3 amino acids: CASSFLTYHSEQYF. The CDR3 coding sequence is TGTGCCAGCAGCTTCCTGACATACCACTCCGAGCAGTACTTC. The J gene is TRBJ2-7, the V gene TRBV7-2; D gene ambiguous. The ends were cut back, 3 bases at V and 6 bases at J, with 15 bases in the middle. The CDR3 is made up of 14 amino acids. Germline-derived CDR1 and CDR2 are SGHTA and FQGNSA.

This chain joins TRBV7-9 and TRBJ2-1, with 11 bases aligning to TRBD2. In germline, CDR1 is SEHNR, CDR2 FQNEAQ (reference sequence). Losses at the gene ends were 4 bases for V and 7 bases for J; bases not matched to a gene: 3. The CDR3 totals 14 residues. CDR3 nucleotide sequence: TGTGCCAGCAGCTCGCGGACTAGCGGGAATGAGCAGTTCTTC. It codes for CASSSRTSGNEQFF.

The V call is TRBV7-3, the J call TRBJ2-3, with D unclear. This CDR3 comprises 13 residues. Trimming took 4 bases from V and 6 from J, leaving 11 bases between them. The V gene's germline CDR1 is SGHTA and CDR2 FQGTGA. In nucleotides, the CDR3 is TGTGCCAGCAGCTCAAACCCGGGTGATACGCAGTATTTT. Encoded protein: CASSSNPGDTQYF.

The chain uses TRBV28 and TRBJ1-5; no reliable D call. CDR3 length equals 12 residues. From germline, CDR1 is MDHEN and CDR2 SYDVKM. V shed 6 bases and J shed 11 bases, with 14 bases lying between them. The CDR3, as DNA: TGTGCCAGCAGGATTCCCCGGCAGGCCCAGCATTTT. Translating gives CASRIPRQAQHF.